This TCR beta chain derives from a study of blood T cell repertoires in COVID-19. Looking at the study overall: Acute-phase and convalescent COVID-19 samples originated in the United States, Italy and Spain. PBMCs, B-cell-depleted T cells, or T cells provided the cDNA or gDNA that made up the material.

Germline lookup yields CDR1 SGHRS and CDR2 YFSETQ. After removal of 0 bases from V and 3 bases from J, the junction contained 4 bases not matched to a gene. The length of the CDR3 is 15 residues. In the source study's methods: Counts of nucleated cells, estimated from reference gene primer amplification, were obtained. Clones were read by immunoSEQ multiplex PCR, and TCRdb kept only the in-frame ones, dropping some. V and J calls and clone size are given by that table; D and trimming were obtained from the DNA. In the table there are 35,000 to 50,000 clones, about 85% of which are singletons. Sequenced: peripheral blood. The sequence derives from a human donor in a cohort sampled during active COVID-19. V usage is TRBV5-1 and J usage is TRBJ2-3; 7 positions agree with TRBD2. The DNA of the CDR3 is TGCGCCAGCAGCTTGGCCGGGACTATAACAGATACGCAGTATTTT. Its translation is CASSLAGTITDTQYF.